This passage covers 23 T cell receptor beta chains from one sample sequenced in a study of beta chain features in type 1 diabetes. General observations from the study: Within each of all four CD4+ subsets, Type 1 diabetes patients had TCRB CDR3s that were moderately but significantly shorter.

These TCRs' antigens remain unknown. Sequencing targeted expressed TCRB transcripts, as all isolated RNA had been reverse transcribed. Repertoires were generated with immunoSEQ multiplex PCR, while TCRdb's copy carries only in-frame clones and drops some. The repertoire includes a few hundred thousand clones, 9.6% of them detected once, and about 0.64% sits in the top ten. Sequencing was performed on central memory CD4+ T cells from blood. All receptors derive from a man aged 25 to 45 with type 1 diabetes.

This clone was counted many times. The chain combines TRBV4-1 with TRBJ2-5; possibly TRBD2 for D (5 bases). Trimming left V 6 bases short and J 5 bases short, with 19 bases between. The germline V gene encodes CDR1 MGHRA and CDR2 YSYEKL. CDR3 length: 15 residues. The CDR3 loop is CASRYMGEVTETQYF. DNA of the CDR3: TGCGCCAGCAGATACATGGGAGAGGTAACGGAGACCCAGTACTTC.

The chain uses TRBV5-5 and TRBJ1-2; D not certain. Germline V gives CDR1 SGHKS, CDR2 YYEKEE (reference sequence). CDR3 length: 13 residues. V dropped 0 bases and J dropped 2 bases, with 5 bases sitting between them. The CDR3 nucleotides are TGTGCCAGCAGCTTGGGACCAAACTATGGCTACACCTTC. Translation gives CASSLGPNYGYTF. Together with reference TRBV5-5 and TRBJ1-2, the CDR3 gives the full variable domain: DAGVTQSPTHLIKTRGQQVTLRCSPISGHKSVSWYQQVLGQGPQFIFQYYEKEERGRGNFPDRFSARQFPNYSSELNVNALLLGDSALYLCASSLGPNYGYTFGSGTRLTVV.

This rearrangement joins TRBV7-9 to TRBJ2-3, with D perhaps matching TRBD2 (6 bases). V was trimmed by 5 bases and J by 0 bases, leaving 18 bases between them. The CDR3 covers 17 residues. Germline CDR1 and CDR2: SEHNR and FQNEAQ (reference sequence). The CDR3 DNA follows: TGTGCCAGCAGCCCTCACGGGAGTGGGTCGAGCACAGATACGCAGTATTTT. Encoded protein: CASSPHGSGSSTDTQYF.

In this sample, this clone turned up a few times. The rearrangement links TRBV6-1 to TRBJ2-5; D perhaps matches TRBD2 (6 bases). CDR3 length: 13 residues. Germline assignment: CDR1 MNHNS and CDR2 SASEGT. Trimming took 2 bases from V and 5 from J, leaving 9 bases between them. CDR3 sequence: CASSEIRGETQYF. The DNA of the CDR3 is TGTGCCAGCAGTGAAATCCGGGGGGAGACCCAGTACTTC.

In this sample, this clone turned up a few times. This chain links TRBV15 with TRBJ2-7, with TRBD2 matching 12 bases. The CDR3 runs 15 residues. Unmatched junction bases numbered 9, after V lost 6 bases and J lost 6 bases. CDR1 and CDR2 (germline): LNHNV, YYDKDF (reference sequence). CDR3 loop: CATRRQLAGGPEQYF. The CDR3 coding sequence is TGTGCCACCAGACGACAGCTAGCGGGAGGGCCCGAGCAGTACTTC.

The chain carries TRBV28 and TRBJ1-2, with a weak D call TRBD1 (5 bases). The V gene's germline CDR1 is MDHEN and CDR2 SYDVKM. The CDR3 covers 15 residues. Trimming took 4 bases from V and 2 from J, leaving 14 bases between them. CDR3 sequence: CASSSGGRLNYGYTF. As DNA, the CDR3 is TGTGCCAGCAGTTCCGGGGGACGGCTAAACTATGGCTACACCTTC.

The rearrangement joins TRBV25-1 to TRBJ2-7; D is perhaps TRBD1 (6 bases). Deletions cut 6 bases from V and 1 base from J, with 16 bases between. This CDR3 contains 15 residues. CDR1 and CDR2 (germline): MGHDK, SYGVNS. This chain's CDR3 is CASSLTGSRSYEQYF. In nucleotides, the CDR3 is TGTGCCAGCAGCCTTACAGGGAGTAGGTCCTACGAGCAGTACTTC.

Ten or more counts support this clone. The rearrangement links TRBV21-1 to TRBJ2-5. TRBV21-1 is a known pseudogene. The CDR3 is made up of 11 amino acids. The CDR3 sequence is CASDLTSQVDF. The CDR3 DNA sequence: TGTGCCAGCGACTTGACAAGTCAAGTCGACTTC.

This clone was seen a handful of times. The V and J genes are TRBV9 and TRBJ2-6; D uncertain. The CDR3 sequence is 17 residues long. The V end was cut by 0 bases, the J end by 3 bases, with 13 bases between. The germline CDR1 and CDR2 sequences are SGDLS and YYNGEE. The CDR3 region is CASSVATSGSGANVLTF. CDR3 sequence (DNA): TGTGCCAGCAGCGTAGCTACCAGTGGTAGTGGGGCCAACGTCCTGACTTTC.

This clone was counted between two and nine times. The chain recombines TRBV2 with TRBJ2-2; D call uncertain. With 7 bases removed from V and 3 bases from J, the gap between germline ends came to 9 bases. From germline, CDR1 is SNHLY and CDR2 FYNNEI. The length of the CDR3 is 13 residues. Written as DNA, the CDR3 is TGTGCCAGCACTAGAACTTACACCGGGGAGCTGTTTTTT. Translation gives CASTRTYTGELFF.

This clone was detected only a few times. The chain is built from TRBV21-1 and TRBJ2-2; the D call TRBD1 from the table was never checked on the DNA. TRBV21-1 is noted as a pseudogene. This CDR3 is built from 16 residues. The DNA of the CDR3 is TGTGCCAGCAGCAAAGACACAGGGGGCAACACCGGGGAGCTGTTTTTT. Translated: CASSKDTGGNTGELFF.

This clone was seen more than once but under ten times. J is TRBJ1-6 and V is TRBV7-2; tentative D call: TRBD1 (5 bases). The germline gives CDR1 SGHTA, CDR2 FQGNSA. The ends were cut back, 1 base at V and 8 bases at J, with 9 bases in the middle. This CDR3 is 14 amino acids long. DNA for the CDR3: TGTGCCAGCAGCTTAGACGGGGCGGATTCACCCCTCCACTTT. Amino acid sequence: CASSLDGADSPLHF.

In its sample, this clone was seen a few times. The V and J genes are TRBV29-1 and TRBJ1-5, with 8 positions matching TRBD1. CDR3 size: 16 residues. J lost 6 bases, V lost 1 base, and 11 bases had no gene match. Germline V gene lookup returns CDR1 SQVTM and CDR2 ANQGSEA. CDR3 sequence (DNA): TGCAGCGTTGAAGTAGAAGGACAGGGACTTGGTCAGCCCCAGCATTTT. Protein product: CSVEVEGQGLGQPQHF.

The chain joins TRBV4-3 to TRBJ2-5, with D possibly being TRBD2 (7 bases). There are 16 residues in the CDR3. Germline CDR1 and CDR2: LGHNA and YSLEER. Trimming took off 6 bases at V and 1 base at J, with 18 bases between the two ends. DNA for the CDR3: TGCGCCAGCAGTGAGTCTCGGGGGGCCGGCCAAGAGACCCAGTACTTC. This sequence encodes CASSESRGAGQETQYF.

This clone has more than one count but fewer than ten. The chain employs TRBV5-4 and TRBJ2-1; 8 bases line up with TRBD2. The germline gives CDR1 SGHNT, CDR2 YYREEE (reference sequence). The V segment lost 2 bases and the J segment 9 bases; nucleotides outside the gene matches: 7. The length of the CDR3 is 14 residues. The CDR3 DNA sequence: TGTGCCAGCAGCTTTAGCGGGGCTTTGGGTGAGCAGTTCTTC. Encoded protein: CASSFSGALGEQFF.

The chain couples TRBV19 to TRBJ2-1; D perhaps matches TRBD2 (6 bases). CDR1 LNHDA and CDR2 SQIVND come from the germline V gene (reference sequence). With 3 bases removed from V and 5 bases from J, the gap between germline ends came to 14 bases. The CDR3 has 15 amino acids. The CDR3 nucleotides read TGTGCCAGTAGTATCAGGCGGGGATCCCACAATGAGCAGTTCTTC. Amino acid sequence: CASSIRRGSHNEQFF.

In this sample, this clone turned up many times. The chain couples TRBV5-4 to TRBJ1-1, with D maybe TRBD1 (5 bases). CDR3 length: 15 amino acids. Germline values: CDR1 SGHNT, CDR2 YYREEE (reference sequence). Deletions cut 4 bases from V and 5 bases from J, with 18 bases between. CDR3 residues: CASSARGGIGTEAFF. The CDR3 bases are TGTGCCAGCAGCGCCCGCGGGGGGATAGGGACTGAAGCTTTCTTT. Variable domain in full (rest from reference TRBV5-4 and TRBJ1-1): ETGVTQSPTHLIKTRGQQVTLRCSSQSGHNTVSWYQQALGQGPQFIFQYYREEENGRGNFPPRFSGLQFPNYSSELNVNALELDDSALYLCASSARGGIGTEAFFGQGTRLTVV.

This clone was seen a few times. The chain couples TRBV7-9 to TRBJ2-2; D gene uncertain. Germline CDR1 SEHNR, CDR2 FQNEAQ (reference sequence). V gave up 2 bases and J gave up 3 bases, with 4 bases separating them. There are 13 residues in the CDR3. CDR3 loop: CASSLWDTGELFF. In nucleotides, the CDR3 is TGTGCCAGCAGCTTATGGGACACCGGGGAGCTGTTTTTT.

This chain joins TRBV5-1 and TRBJ2-5; D tentatively reads TRBD1 or TRBD2 (5 bases each). Matching the DNA end better, TRBJ2-7 makes the J call doubtful. Germline V gene data show CDR1 as SGHRS and CDR2 as YFSETQ. The CDR3 is 15 amino acids. The CDR3 nucleotides read TGCGCCAGCAGCTTGGGGGACGGACGCAGGGACGAGCAGTACTTC. It is translated as CASSLGDGRRDEQYF.

This clone occurred many times. V gene TRBV30 combines with J gene TRBJ1-2; a possible D gene is TRBD1 (6 bases). Germline V gives CDR1 GTSNPN, CDR2 SVGIG (reference sequence). Trimming shortened V by 0 bases and J by 8 bases, and 16 bases separated the two germline ends. The CDR3 runs to 14 residues. The CDR3 bases are TGTGCCTGGAGTGTACAGGGTTTGGCGCGCGGCTACACCTTC. This gives the protein CAWSVQGLARGYTF.

As to this clone: A much larger clone sits a single nucleotide away, making a read error possible. The same CDR3 arises from other DNA sequences in this sample as well. The gene calls are TRBV29-1 and TRBJ2-2, with D unclear. This CDR3 spans 13 amino acids. The germline V and J ends were trimmed by 4 bases and 4 bases, with 10 bases remaining between them. Germline V gene data show CDR1 as SQVTM and CDR2 as ANQGSEA. CDR3 in amino acids: CSVGLSSTGELFF. The CDR3 nucleotides are TGCAGCGTTGGGTTAAGTTCCACCGGGGAGCTGTTTTTT.

This clone was seen just once. The gene calls are TRBV28 and TRBJ2-1; 10 bases map to TRBD1. The CDR3 has 16 amino acids. In germline, CDR1 is MDHEN, CDR2 SYDVKM. The J segment lost 4 bases and the V segment lost 4 bases, leaving 7 bases of the junction unmatched. CDR3 region: CASSSTGGQGYNEQFF. CDR3 sequence (DNA): TGTGCCAGCAGTTCGACGGGGGGACAGGGGTACAATGAGCAGTTCTTC.

This clone was seen many times. The V gene is TRBV5-6, the J gene TRBJ2-4; 12 bases match TRBD2. Trimming at V came to 0 bases and at J to 6 bases, leaving 7 bases not matched to a gene. Germline CDR1 and CDR2: SGHDT and YYEEEE. This CDR3 region has 17 residues. In DNA, the CDR3 is TGTGCCAGCAGCTTGGCCGGACTAGCGGGAAGGATAAACATTCAGTACTTC. The encoded protein is CASSLAGLAGRINIQYF.